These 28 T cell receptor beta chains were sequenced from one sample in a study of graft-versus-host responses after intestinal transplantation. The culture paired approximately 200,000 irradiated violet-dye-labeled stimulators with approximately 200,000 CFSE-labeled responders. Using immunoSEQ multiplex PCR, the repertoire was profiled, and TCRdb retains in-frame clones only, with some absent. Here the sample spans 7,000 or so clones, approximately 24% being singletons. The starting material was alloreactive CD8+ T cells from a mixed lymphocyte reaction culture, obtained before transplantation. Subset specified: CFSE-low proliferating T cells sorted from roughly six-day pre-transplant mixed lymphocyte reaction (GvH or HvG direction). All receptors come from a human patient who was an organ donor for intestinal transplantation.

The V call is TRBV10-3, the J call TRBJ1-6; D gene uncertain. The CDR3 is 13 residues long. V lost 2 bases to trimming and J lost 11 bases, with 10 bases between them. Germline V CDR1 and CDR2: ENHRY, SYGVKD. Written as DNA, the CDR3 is TGTGCCATCAGTGAGGGACGTAGACCACCCCTCCACTTT. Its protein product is CAISEGRRPPLHF.

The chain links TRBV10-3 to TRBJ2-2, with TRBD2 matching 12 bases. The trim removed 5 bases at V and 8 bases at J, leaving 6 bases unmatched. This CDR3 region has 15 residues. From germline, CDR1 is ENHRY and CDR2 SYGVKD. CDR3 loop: CAISSLAGGPGELFF. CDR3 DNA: TGTGCCATCAGTTCTCTAGCGGGAGGGCCAGGGGAGCTGTTTTTT.

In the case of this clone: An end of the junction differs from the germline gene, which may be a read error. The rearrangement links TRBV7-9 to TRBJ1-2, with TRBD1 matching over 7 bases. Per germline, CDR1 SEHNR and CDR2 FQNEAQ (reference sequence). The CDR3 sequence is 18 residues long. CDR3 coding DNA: TGTGCCAGCATTCCACCCAATCCAAGACAGGGATGTCGCTTTGGCTGCACCTTC. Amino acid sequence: CASIPPNPRQGCRFGCTF.

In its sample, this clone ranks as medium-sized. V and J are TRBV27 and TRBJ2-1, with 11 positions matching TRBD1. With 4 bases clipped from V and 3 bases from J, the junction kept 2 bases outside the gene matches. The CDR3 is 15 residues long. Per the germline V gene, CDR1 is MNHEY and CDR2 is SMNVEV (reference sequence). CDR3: CASSYGTGGYNEQFF. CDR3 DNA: TGTGCCAGCAGTTACGGGACAGGGGGCTACAATGAGCAGTTCTTC.

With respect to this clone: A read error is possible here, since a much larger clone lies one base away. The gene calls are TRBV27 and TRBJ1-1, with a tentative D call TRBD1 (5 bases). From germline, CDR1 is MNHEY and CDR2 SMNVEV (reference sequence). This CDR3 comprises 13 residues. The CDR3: CASSWGENIEAFF. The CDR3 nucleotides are TGTGCCAGCAGTTGGGGGGAGAACATTGAAGCTTTCTTT.

The CDR3 DNA reads as TGTGCCATCAGTGTTTGGGGACGGCACTATGGCTACACCTTC. This gives the protein CAISVWGRHYGYTF. The chain is built from TRBV10-3 and TRBJ1-2; D might be TRBD1 (5 bases). This CDR3 contains 14 residues. V lost 4 bases and J lost 3, with 12 bases in between. CDR1 is ENHRY, CDR2 SYGVKD, per germline.

The chain's CDR3 is CASSLAYTSTDTQYF. CDR3 DNA sequence: TGTGCCAGCAGCTTAGCGTACACTAGCACAGATACGCAGTATTTT. The chain uses TRBV5-5 and TRBJ2-3; D remains ambiguous. Germline assignment: CDR1 SGHKS and CDR2 YYEKEE (reference sequence). The V end lost 2 bases, the J end lost 0 bases, and 10 bases lay between the germline ends. The CDR3 length is 15 residues.

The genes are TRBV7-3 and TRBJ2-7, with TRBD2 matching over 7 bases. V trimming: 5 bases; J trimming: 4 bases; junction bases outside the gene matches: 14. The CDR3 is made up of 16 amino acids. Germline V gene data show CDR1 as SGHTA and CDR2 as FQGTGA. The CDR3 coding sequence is TGTGCCAGCAGCACTCGACAGCTAGCGGAGATTTACGAGCAGTACTTC. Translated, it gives CASSTRQLAEIYEQYF.

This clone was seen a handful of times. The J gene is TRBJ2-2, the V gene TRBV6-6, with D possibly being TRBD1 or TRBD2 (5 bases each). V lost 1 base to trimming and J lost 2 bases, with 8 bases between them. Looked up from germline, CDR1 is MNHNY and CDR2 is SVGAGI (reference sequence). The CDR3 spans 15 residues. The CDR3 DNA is TGTGCCAGCAGTTACTTGGGACCTAACACCGGGGAGCTGTTTTTT. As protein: CASSYLGPNTGELFF.

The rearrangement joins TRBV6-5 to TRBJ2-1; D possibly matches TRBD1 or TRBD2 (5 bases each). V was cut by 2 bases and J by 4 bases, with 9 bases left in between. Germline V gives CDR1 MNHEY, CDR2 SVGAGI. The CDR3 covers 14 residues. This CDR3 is CASSYGGKYNEQFF. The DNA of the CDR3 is TGTGCCAGCAGTTACGGGGGAAAATACAATGAGCAGTTCTTC.

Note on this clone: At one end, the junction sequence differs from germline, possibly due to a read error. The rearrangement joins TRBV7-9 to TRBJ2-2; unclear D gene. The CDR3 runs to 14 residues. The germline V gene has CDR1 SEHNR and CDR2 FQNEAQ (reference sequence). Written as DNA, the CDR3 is TGCGCCAGCAGCCAAGATGCCACCACCGGGGAGCTGTTTTTT. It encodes CASSQDATTGELFF.

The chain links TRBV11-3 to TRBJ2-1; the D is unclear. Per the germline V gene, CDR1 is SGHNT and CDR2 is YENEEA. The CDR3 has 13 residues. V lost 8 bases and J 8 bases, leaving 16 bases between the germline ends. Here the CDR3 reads CASGLAGEDEQFF. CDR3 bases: TGTGCCAGCGGATTAGCCGGAGAGGATGAGCAGTTCTTC.

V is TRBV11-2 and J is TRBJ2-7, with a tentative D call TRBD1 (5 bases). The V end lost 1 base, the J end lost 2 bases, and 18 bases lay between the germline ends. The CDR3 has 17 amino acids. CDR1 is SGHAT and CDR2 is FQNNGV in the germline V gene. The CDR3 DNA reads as TGTGCCAGCAGCTTAGGGGTGGGGTTGGGGCCGCCCTACGAGCAGTACTTC. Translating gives CASSLGVGLGPPYEQYF.

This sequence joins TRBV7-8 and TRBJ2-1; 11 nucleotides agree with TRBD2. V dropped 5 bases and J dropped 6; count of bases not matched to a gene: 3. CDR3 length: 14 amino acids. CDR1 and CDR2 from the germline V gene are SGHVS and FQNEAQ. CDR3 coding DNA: TGTGCCAGCAGCGCCGGGACTAGCGGCAATGAGCAGTTCTTC. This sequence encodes CASSAGTSGNEQFF.

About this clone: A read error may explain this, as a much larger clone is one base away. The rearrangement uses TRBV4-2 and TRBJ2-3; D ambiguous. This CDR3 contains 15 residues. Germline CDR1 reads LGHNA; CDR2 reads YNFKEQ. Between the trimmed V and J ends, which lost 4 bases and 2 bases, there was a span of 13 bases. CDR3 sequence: CASSLRLRPTDTQYF. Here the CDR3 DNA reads TGTGCCAGCAGCCTCCGACTTCGCCCCACAGATACGCAGTATTTT.

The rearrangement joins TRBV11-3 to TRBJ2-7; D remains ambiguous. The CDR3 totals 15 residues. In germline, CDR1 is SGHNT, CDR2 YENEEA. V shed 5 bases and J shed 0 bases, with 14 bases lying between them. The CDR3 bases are TGTGCCAGCAGCGTAGGAACCGGGTCCTCCTACGAGCAGTACTTC. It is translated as CASSVGTGSSYEQYF.

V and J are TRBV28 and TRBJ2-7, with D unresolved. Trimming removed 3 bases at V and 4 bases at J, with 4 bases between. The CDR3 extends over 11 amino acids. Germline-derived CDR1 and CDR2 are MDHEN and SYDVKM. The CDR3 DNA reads TGTGCCAGCAGTTTCTTTTACGAGCAGTACTTC. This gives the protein CASSFFYEQYF.

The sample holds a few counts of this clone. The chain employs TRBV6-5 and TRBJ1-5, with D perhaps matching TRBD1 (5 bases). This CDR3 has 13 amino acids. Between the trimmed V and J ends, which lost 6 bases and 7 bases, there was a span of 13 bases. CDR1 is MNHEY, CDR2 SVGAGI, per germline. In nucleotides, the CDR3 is TGTGCCAGCAGCCAAGGGACGACCCAGCCCCAGCATTTT. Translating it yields CASSQGTTQPQHF.

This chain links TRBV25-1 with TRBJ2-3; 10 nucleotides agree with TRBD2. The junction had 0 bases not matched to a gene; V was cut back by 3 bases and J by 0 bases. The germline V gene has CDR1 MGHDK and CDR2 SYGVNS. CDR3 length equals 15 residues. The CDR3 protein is CASSETSGSTDTQYF. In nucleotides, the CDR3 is TGTGCCAGCAGTGAGACTAGCGGGAGCACAGATACGCAGTATTTT.

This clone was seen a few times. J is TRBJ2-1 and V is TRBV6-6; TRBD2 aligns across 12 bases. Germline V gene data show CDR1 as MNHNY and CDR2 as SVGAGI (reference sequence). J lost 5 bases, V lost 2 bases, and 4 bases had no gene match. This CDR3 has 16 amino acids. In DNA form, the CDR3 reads TGTGCCAGCAGTTACACGGGACTAGCGGGTCACAATGAGCAGTTCTTC. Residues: CASSYTGLAGHNEQFF.

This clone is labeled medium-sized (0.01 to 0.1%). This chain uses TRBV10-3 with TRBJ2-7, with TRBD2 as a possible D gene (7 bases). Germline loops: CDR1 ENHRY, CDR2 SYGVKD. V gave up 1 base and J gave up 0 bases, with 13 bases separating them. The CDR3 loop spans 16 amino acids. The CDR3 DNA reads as TGTGCCATCAGTGAGTGGGGGGGCTCCTACTCCTACGAGCAGTACTTC. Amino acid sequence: CAISEWGGSYSYEQYF.

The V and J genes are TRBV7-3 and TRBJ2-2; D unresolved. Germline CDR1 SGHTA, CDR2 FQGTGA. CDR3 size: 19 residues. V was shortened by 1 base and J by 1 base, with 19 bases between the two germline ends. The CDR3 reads CASSLKGPLAGMNTGELFF. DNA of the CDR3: TGTGCCAGCAGCTTAAAGGGCCCATTGGCCGGTATGAACACCGGGGAGCTGTTTTTT.

Here the CDR3 DNA reads TGTGCCAGCAGCTTCCAAGCGGGACCATACACCGGGGAGCTGTTTTTT. Translating it yields CASSFQAGPYTGELFF. The chain couples TRBV11-2 to TRBJ2-2, with 7 bases identical to TRBD2. CDR3 size: 16 residues. The germline V gene has CDR1 SGHAT and CDR2 FQNNGV. The J segment lost 3 bases and the V segment lost 3 bases, leaving 7 bases of the junction unmatched. Drawing the rest from reference TRBV11-2 and TRBJ2-2, the complete variable domain is EAGVAQSPRYKIIEKRQSVAFWCNPISGHATLYWYQQILGQGPKLLIQFQNNGVVDDSQLPKDRFSAERLKGVDSTLKIQPAKLEDSAVYLCASSFQAGPYTGELFFGEGSRLTVL.

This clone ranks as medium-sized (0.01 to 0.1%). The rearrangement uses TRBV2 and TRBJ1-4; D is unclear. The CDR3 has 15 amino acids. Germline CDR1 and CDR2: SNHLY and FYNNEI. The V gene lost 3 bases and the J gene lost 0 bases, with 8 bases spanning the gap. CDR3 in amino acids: CASSDRLATNEKLFF. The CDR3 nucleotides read TGTGCCAGCAGTGACAGGCTTGCAACTAATGAAAAACTGTTTTTT.

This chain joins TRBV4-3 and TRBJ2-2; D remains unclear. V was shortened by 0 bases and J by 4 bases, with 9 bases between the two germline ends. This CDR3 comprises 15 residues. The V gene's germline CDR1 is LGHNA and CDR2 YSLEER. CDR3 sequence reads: CASSQDLDRTGELFF. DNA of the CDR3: TGCGCCAGCAGCCAAGATCTGGATCGCACCGGGGAGCTGTTTTTT.

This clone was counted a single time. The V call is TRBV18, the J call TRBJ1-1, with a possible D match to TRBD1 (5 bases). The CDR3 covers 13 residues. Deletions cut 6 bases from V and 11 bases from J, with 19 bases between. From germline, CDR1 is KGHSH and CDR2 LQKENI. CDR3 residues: CASSPKWGEAAFF. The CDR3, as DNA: TGTGCCAGCTCGCCTAAATGGGGGGAGGCGGCTTTCTTT.

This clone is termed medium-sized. Here the CDR3 DNA reads TGTGCCAGCAGCCCCCTAGCGGGAGTCTACAATGAGCAGTTCTTC. Protein product: CASSPLAGVYNEQFF. This rearrangement joins TRBV13 to TRBJ2-1; 10 positions match TRBD2. The germline CDR1 and CDR2 sequences are PRHDT and FYEKMQ (reference sequence). Trimming cost V 5 bases and J 3 bases; bases outside gene matches: 4. The CDR3 runs to 15 residues.

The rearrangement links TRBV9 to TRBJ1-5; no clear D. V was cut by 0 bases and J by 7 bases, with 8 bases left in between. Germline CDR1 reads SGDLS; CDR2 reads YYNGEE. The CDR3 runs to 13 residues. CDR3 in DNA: TGTGCCAGCAGCGTAGGGGGAACCCAGCCCCAGCATTTT. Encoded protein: CASSVGGTQPQHF.